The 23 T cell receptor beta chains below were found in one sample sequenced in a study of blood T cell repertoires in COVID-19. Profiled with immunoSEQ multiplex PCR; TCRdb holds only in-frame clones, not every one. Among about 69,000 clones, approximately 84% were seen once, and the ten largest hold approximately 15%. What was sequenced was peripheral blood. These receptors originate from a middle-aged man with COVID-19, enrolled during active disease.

DNA for the CDR3: TGTGCCAGCAGTATGACAGGGGACACTGAAGCTTTCTTT. It yields the protein CASSMTGDTEAFF. The chain combines TRBV6-5 with TRBJ1-1; 8 nucleotides align to TRBD1. The CDR3 covers 13 residues. V shed 5 bases, J shed 3 bases, and the junction held 2 bases outside the gene matches. Germline V gene sequence: CDR1 MNHEY, CDR2 SVGAGI.

CDR3 loop: CASSGSSLSTGELFF. The CDR3 nucleotides read TGTGCCAGCAGTGGATCTAGTTTATCCACCGGGGAGCTGTTTTTT. J is TRBJ2-2 and V is TRBV2, with D uncertain. The CDR3 spans 15 residues. In germline, CDR1 is SNHLY, CDR2 FYNNEI. Trimming took off 4 bases at V and 4 bases at J, with 13 bases between the two ends. The entire variable domain, with the rest obtained from reference TRBV2 and TRBJ2-2, is as follows: EPEVTQTPSHQVTQMGQEVILRCVPISNHLYFYWYRQILGQKVEFLVSFYNNEISEKSEIFDDQFSVERPDGSNFTLKIRSTKLEDSAMYFCASSGSSLSTGELFFGEGSRLTVL.

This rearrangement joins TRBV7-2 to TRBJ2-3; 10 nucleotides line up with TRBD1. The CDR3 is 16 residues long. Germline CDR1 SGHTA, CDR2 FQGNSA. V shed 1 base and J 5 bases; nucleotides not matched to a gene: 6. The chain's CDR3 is CASSLVGTGVKDTQYF. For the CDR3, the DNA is TGTGCCAGCAGCTTAGTAGGGACAGGGGTGAAAGATACGCAGTATTTT.

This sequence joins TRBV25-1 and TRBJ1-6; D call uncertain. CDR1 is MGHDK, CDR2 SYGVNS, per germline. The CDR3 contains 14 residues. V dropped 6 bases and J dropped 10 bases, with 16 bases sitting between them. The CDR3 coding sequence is TGTGCCAGCAGAGAACACGGGCCTAGCTCACCCCTCCACTTT. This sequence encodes CASREHGPSSPLHF.

CDR3 sequence reads: CASSPSGQNGYTF. Written as DNA, the CDR3 is TGTGCCAGCAGTCCCTCGGGACAGAATGGCTACACCTTC. The chain uses TRBV2 and TRBJ1-2, with 7 positions matching TRBD1. Unmatched junction bases numbered 6, after V lost 5 bases and J lost 6 bases. CDR1 is SNHLY and CDR2 is FYNNEI in the germline V gene. The CDR3 is made up of 13 amino acids.

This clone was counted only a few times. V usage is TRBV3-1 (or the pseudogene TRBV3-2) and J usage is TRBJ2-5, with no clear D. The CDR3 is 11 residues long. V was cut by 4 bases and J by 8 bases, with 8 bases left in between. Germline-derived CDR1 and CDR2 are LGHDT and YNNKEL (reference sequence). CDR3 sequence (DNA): TGTGCCAGCAGCCTAAGGAGTACCCAGTACTTC. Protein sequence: CASSLRSTQYF.

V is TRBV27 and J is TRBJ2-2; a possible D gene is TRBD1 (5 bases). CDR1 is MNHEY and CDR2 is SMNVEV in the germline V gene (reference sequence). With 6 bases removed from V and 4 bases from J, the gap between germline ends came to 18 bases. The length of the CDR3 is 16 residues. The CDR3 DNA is TGTGCCAGCAGCTTCTTGGAGAGCAGGGCCACCGGGGAGCTGTTTTTT. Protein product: CASSFLESRATGELFF.

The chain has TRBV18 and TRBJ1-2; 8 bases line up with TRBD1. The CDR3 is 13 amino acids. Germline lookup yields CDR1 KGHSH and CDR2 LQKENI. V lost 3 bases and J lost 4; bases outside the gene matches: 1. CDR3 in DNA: TGTGCCAGCTCACCCGGACAGGGCTATGGCTACACCTTC. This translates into CASSPGQGYGYTF.

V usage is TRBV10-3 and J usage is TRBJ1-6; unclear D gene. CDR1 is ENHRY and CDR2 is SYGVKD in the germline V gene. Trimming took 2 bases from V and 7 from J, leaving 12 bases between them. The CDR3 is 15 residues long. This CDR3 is CAISEVGTVNSPLHF. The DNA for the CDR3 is TGTGCCATCAGTGAGGTAGGCACAGTGAATTCACCCCTCCACTTT.

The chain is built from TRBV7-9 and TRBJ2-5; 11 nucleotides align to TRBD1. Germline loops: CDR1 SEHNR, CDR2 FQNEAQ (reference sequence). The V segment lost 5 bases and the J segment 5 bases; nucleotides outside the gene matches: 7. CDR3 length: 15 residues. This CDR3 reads CASSPRTGGDETQYF. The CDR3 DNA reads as TGTGCCAGCAGCCCCCGGACAGGGGGCGACGAGACCCAGTACTTC.

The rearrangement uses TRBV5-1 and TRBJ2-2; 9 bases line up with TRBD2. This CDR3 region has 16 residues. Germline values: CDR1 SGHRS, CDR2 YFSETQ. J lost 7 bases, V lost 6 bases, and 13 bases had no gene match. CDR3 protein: CASKELAGAQGGELFF. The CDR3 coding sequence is TGCGCCAGCAAGGAATTAGCGGGGGCCCAAGGCGGGGAGCTGTTTTTT.

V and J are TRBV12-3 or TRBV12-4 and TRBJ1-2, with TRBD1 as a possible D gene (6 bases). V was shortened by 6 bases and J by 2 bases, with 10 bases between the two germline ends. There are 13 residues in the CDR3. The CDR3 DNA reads TGTGCCAGCAGACAGGGAGAGAACTATGGCTACACCTTC. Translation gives CASRQGENYGYTF.

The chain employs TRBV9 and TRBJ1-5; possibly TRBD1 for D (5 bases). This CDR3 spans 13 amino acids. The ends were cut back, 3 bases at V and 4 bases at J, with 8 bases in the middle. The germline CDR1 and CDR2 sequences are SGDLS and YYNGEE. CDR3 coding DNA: TGTGCCAGCAGCGCAGGGTTAAATCAGCCCCAGCATTTT. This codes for CASSAGLNQPQHF.

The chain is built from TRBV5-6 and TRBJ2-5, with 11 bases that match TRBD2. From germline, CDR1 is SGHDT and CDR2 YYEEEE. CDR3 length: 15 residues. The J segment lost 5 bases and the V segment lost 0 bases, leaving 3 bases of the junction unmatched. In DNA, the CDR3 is TGTGCCAGCAGCTTGGGACTAGCGGGGCTTGAGACCCAGTACTTC. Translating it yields CASSLGLAGLETQYF. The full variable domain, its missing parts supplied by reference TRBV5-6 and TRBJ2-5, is DAGVTQSPTHLIKTRGQQVTLRCSPKSGHDTVSWYQQALGQGPQFIFQYYEEEERQRGNFPDRFSGHQFPNYSSELNVNALLLGDSALYLCASSLGLAGLETQYFGPGTRLLVL.

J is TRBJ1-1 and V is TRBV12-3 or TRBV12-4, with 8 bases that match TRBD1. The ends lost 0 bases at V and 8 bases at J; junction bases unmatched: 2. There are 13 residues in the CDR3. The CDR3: CASSLAAGGEAFF. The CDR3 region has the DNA TGTGCCAGCAGTTTAGCGGCAGGGGGCGAAGCTTTCTTT.

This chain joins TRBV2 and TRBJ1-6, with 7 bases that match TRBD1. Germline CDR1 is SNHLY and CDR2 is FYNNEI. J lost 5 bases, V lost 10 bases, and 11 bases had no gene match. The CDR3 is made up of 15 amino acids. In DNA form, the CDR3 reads TGTGCCACCACATCCGGGACAGCGGATAATTCACCCCTCCACTTT. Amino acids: CATTSGTADNSPLHF.

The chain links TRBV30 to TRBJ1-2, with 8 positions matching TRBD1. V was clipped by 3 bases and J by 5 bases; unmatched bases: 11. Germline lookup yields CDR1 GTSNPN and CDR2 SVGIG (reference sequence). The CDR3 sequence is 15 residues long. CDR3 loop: CAWSRGQGSLYGYTF. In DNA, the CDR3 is TGTGCCTGGAGCCGCGGACAGGGTAGTCTGTATGGCTACACCTTC.

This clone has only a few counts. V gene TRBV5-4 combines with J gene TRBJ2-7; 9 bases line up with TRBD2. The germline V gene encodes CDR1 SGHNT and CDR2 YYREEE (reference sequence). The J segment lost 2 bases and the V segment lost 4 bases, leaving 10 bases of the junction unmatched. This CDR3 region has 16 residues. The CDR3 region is CASSQPGRGGPYEQYF. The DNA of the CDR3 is TGTGCCAGCAGCCAGCCCGGGCGGGGGGGCCCCTACGAGCAGTACTTC.

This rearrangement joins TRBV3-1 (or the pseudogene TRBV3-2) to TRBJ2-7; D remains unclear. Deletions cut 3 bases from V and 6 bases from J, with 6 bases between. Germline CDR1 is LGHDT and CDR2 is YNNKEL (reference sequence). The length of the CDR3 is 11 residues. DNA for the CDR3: TGTGCCAGCAGCCATACATCCGAGCAGTACTTC. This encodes CASSHTSEQYF.

The CDR3 DNA sequence: TGTGCCAGTAGTCGGGACAGTCCCTACGAGCAGTACTTC. It translates to CASSRDSPYEQYF. This chain connects TRBV19 to TRBJ2-7; 7 nucleotides match TRBD1. The CDR3 is 13 residues long. V was pared by 5 bases and J by 2 bases, with 3 bases of the junction left unmatched. The germline gives CDR1 LNHDA, CDR2 SQIVND (reference sequence).

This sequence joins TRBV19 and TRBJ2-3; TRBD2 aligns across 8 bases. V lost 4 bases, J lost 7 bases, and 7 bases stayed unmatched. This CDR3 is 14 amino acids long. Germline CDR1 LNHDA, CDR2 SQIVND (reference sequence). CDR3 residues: CASSTSGGRNTQYF. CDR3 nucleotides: TGTGCCAGTAGTACCAGCGGGGGCAGGAATACGCAGTATTTT.

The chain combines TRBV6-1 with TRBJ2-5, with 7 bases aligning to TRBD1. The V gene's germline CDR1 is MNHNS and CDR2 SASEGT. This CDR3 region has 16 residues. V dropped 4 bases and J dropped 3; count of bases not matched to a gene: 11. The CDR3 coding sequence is TGTGCCAGCAGTGCAGGGACAGCGGAGATGGAAGAGACCCAGTACTTC. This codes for CASSAGTAEMEETQYF.

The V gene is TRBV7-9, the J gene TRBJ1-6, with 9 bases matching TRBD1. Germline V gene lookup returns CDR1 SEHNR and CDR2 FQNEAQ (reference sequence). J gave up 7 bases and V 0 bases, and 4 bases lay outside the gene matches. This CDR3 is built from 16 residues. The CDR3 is CASSLARTGENSPLHF. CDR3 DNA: TGTGCCAGCAGCTTAGCTAGGACAGGGGAAAATTCACCCCTCCACTTT.